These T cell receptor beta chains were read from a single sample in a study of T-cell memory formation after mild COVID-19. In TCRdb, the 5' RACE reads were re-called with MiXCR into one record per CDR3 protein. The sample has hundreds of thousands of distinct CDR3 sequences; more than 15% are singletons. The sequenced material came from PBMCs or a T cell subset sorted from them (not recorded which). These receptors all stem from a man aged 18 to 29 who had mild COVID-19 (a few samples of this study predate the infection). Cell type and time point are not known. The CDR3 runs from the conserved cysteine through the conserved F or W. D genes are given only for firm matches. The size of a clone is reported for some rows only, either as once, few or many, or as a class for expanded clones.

CDR3aa: CASTATTGLGPQHF
CDR3nt: TGTGCCAGCACCGCTACCACAGGGCTAGGGCCCCAGCATTTT
j_gene: TRBJ1-5
abundance: few
d_gene: NA
v_gene: TRBV12-3/TRBV12-4

CDR3aa: CASSRPGAYEQYF
CDR3nt: TGTGCCAGCTCCCGACCAGGAGCCTACGAGCAGTACTTC
j_gene: TRBJ2-7
abundance: NA
d_gene: NA
v_gene: TRBV2

CDR3aa: CAGGQTGNIQYF
CDR3nt: TGTGCCGGAGGGCAGACGGGCAACATTCAGTACTTC
j_gene: TRBJ2-4
abundance: NA
d_gene: NA
v_gene: TRBV6-6

CDR3aa: CASSFLTGPVGELFF
CDR3nt: TGTGCCAGCAGCTTTCTGACGGGGCCCGTCGGGGAGCTGTTTTTT
j_gene: TRBJ2-2
abundance: few
d_gene: NA
v_gene: TRBV7-8

CDR3aa: CASKGLPGETQYF
CDR3nt: TGTGCCAGCAAGGGACTACCGGGAGAGACCCAGTACTTC
j_gene: TRBJ2-5
abundance: NA
d_gene: TRBD2
v_gene: TRBV2

CDR3aa: CASSLMGGVNTEALF
CDR3nt: TGCGCCAGCAGCTTGATGGGGGGGGTGAACACTGAAGCTCTCTTT
j_gene: TRBJ1-1
abundance: few
d_gene: NA
v_gene: TRBV5-1

CDR3aa: CASSLRPTYGYTF
CDR3nt: TGTGCCAGCAGCTTAAGACCGACCTATGGCTACACCTTC
j_gene: TRBJ1-2
abundance: NA
d_gene: NA
v_gene: TRBV7-9

CDR3aa: CASSQGPGRQETQYF
CDR3nt: TGTGCCAGCAGCCAAGGTCCCGGAAGGCAAGAGACCCAGTACTTC
j_gene: TRBJ2-5
abundance: few
d_gene: NA
v_gene: TRBV14

CDR3aa: CASSRNNGAEAFF
CDR3nt: TGCGCCAGCAGCCGAAATAATGGGGCGGAAGCTTTCTTT
j_gene: TRBJ1-1
abundance: few
d_gene: NA
v_gene: TRBV4-3

CDR3aa: CAARPSGANVLTF
CDR3nt: TGTGCCGCCAGGCCCTCTGGGGCCAACGTCCTGACTTTC
j_gene: TRBJ2-6
abundance: few
d_gene: NA
v_gene: TRBV25-1

CDR3aa: CASGSVGAYEQYF
CDR3nt: TGTGCCAGCGGGTCCGTGGGGGCCTACGAGCAGTACTTC
j_gene: TRBJ2-7
abundance: NA
d_gene: NA
v_gene: TRBV28

CDR3aa: CASSQGESDEAFF
CDR3nt: TGTGCCAGCAGCCAAGGGGAATCTGATGAAGCTTTCTTT
j_gene: TRBJ1-1
abundance: NA
d_gene: NA
v_gene: TRBV4-2

CDR3aa: CATKTPGNVGNTIYF
CDR3nt: TGTGCCACCAAAACCCCGGGGAACGTCGGGAACACCATATATTTT
j_gene: TRBJ1-3
abundance: NA
d_gene: NA
v_gene: TRBV6-6

CDR3aa: CASSFRGGGDEAFF
CDR3nt: TGTGCCAGCAGCTTTAGAGGAGGGGGAGATGAAGCTTTCTTT
j_gene: TRBJ1-1
abundance: few
d_gene: NA
v_gene: TRBV7-3

CDR3aa: CASSPGLAGAHTQYF
CDR3nt: TGTGCCAGCTCACCTGGACTAGCGGGGGCACATACGCAGTATTTT
j_gene: TRBJ2-3
abundance: NA
d_gene: TRBD2
v_gene: TRBV18

CDR3aa: CAISLAGTFNTEAFF
CDR3nt: TGCGCCATCAGCTTGGCCGGGACCTTTAACACTGAAGCTTTCTTT
j_gene: TRBJ1-1
abundance: once
d_gene: NA
v_gene: TRBV5-1

CDR3aa: CSARLRVADTEAFF
CDR3nt: TGCAGTGCTAGACTCCGGGTGGCGGACACTGAAGCTTTCTTT
j_gene: TRBJ1-1
abundance: NA
d_gene: NA
v_gene: TRBV20-1

CDR3aa: CASSNSQVGNTIYF
CDR3nt: TGTGCCAGCAGCAACAGTCAGGTTGGAAACACCATATATTTT
j_gene: TRBJ1-3
abundance: NA
d_gene: NA
v_gene: TRBV5-5

CDR3aa: CASSLEARSTQYF
CDR3nt: TGTGCCAGCAGCTTAGAGGCCAGGTCGACCCAGTACTTC
j_gene: TRBJ2-5
abundance: few
d_gene: NA
v_gene: TRBV7-9

CDR3aa: CATSTGLGDNEQYF
CDR3nt: TGTGCCACCAGCACCGGACTCGGGGACAACGAGCAGTACTTC
j_gene: TRBJ2-7
abundance: NA
d_gene: NA
v_gene: TRBV15

CDR3aa: CASSPGWYEQYF
CDR3nt: TGTGCCAGCAGCCCCGGGTGGTACGAGCAGTACTTC
j_gene: TRBJ2-7
abundance: many
d_gene: NA
v_gene: TRBV7-2

CDR3aa: CASSLGSQTSLPHF
CDR3nt: TGTGCCAGCAGTTTAGGTTCGCAGACTTCCCTTCCGCATTTT
j_gene: TRBJ1-5
abundance: NA
d_gene: NA
v_gene: TRBV12-3/TRBV12-4

CDR3aa: CSVEQDGGYTF
CDR3nt: TGCAGCGTTGAACAGGACGGGGGCTACACCTTC
j_gene: TRBJ1-2
abundance: NA
d_gene: NA
v_gene: TRBV29-1

CDR3aa: CASSLDPRAETQYF
CDR3nt: TGTGCCAGCAGCTTAGACCCGAGGGCGGAGACCCAGTACTTC
j_gene: TRBJ2-5
abundance: NA
d_gene: NA
v_gene: TRBV7-9

CDR3aa: CASSSGPLDGYTF
CDR3nt: TGCGCCAGCAGTTCGGGACCTCTTGACGGCTACACCTTC
j_gene: TRBJ1-2
abundance: few
d_gene: NA
v_gene: TRBV10-1

CDR3aa: CATSRDRQGTGELFF
CDR3nt: TGTGCCACCAGCAGAGACCGACAGGGCACCGGGGAGCTGTTTTTT
j_gene: TRBJ2-2
abundance: NA
d_gene: TRBD1
v_gene: TRBV15

CDR3aa: CASSLAFSGQHSPLHF
CDR3nt: TGTGCCAGCAGCTTAGCCTTCTCGGGACAACACTCACCCCTCCACTTT
j_gene: TRBJ1-6
abundance: NA
d_gene: NA
v_gene: TRBV7-3

CDR3aa: CASSRLTPQETQYF
CDR3nt: TGTGCCAGCAGCCGACTAACACCACAAGAGACCCAGTACTTC
j_gene: TRBJ2-5
abundance: many
d_gene: NA
v_gene: TRBV2

CDR3aa: CASRAGGGEDSPLHF
CDR3nt: TGTGCCAGCAGGGCCGGAGGGGGCGAGGATTCACCCCTCCACTTT
j_gene: TRBJ1-6
abundance: many
d_gene: TRBD1
v_gene: TRBV12-3/TRBV12-4

CDR3aa: CASSPPGRDTGELFF
CDR3nt: TGTGCCAGCAGCCCACCCGGACGAGACACCGGGGAGCTGTTTTTT
j_gene: TRBJ2-2
abundance: NA
d_gene: NA
v_gene: TRBV11-1

CDR3aa: CASSYPTGRTGELFF
CDR3nt: TGTGCCAGCAGTTACCCAACAGGGCGCACCGGGGAGCTGTTTTTT
j_gene: TRBJ2-2
abundance: few
d_gene: NA
v_gene: TRBV6-6

CDR3aa: CASSLTAAGYGYTF
CDR3nt: TGTGCCAGCAGCCTTACGGCCGCAGGGTATGGCTACACCTTC
j_gene: TRBJ1-2
abundance: many
d_gene: NA
v_gene: TRBV7-2

CDR3aa: CASSEARFLTDTQYF
CDR3nt: TGTGCCAGCAGTGAAGCCAGGTTTCTCACAGATACGCAGTATTTT
j_gene: TRBJ2-3
abundance: NA
d_gene: NA
v_gene: TRBV6-1

CDR3aa: CSARAPQTDHREQPQHF
CDR3nt: TGCAGTGCTAGAGCCCCCCAGACCGATCATCGTGAACAGCCCCAGCATTTT
j_gene: TRBJ1-5
abundance: few
d_gene: NA
v_gene: TRBV20-1

CDR3aa: CASSALAHSGANVLTF
CDR3nt: TGTGCCAGCAGTGCACTAGCTCACTCTGGGGCCAACGTCCTGACTTTC
j_gene: TRBJ2-6
abundance: few
d_gene: NA
v_gene: TRBV25-1

CDR3aa: CASSPQEARQPQHF
CDR3nt: TGTGCCAGCAGCCCTCAGGAGGCGCGGCAGCCCCAGCATTTT
j_gene: TRBJ1-5
abundance: few
d_gene: NA
v_gene: TRBV7-9

CDR3aa: CASSSTGYLNNEQFF
CDR3nt: TGTGCCAGCAGTTCCACAGGCTACCTAAACAATGAGCAGTTCTTC
j_gene: TRBJ2-1
abundance: NA
d_gene: NA
v_gene: TRBV12-3/TRBV12-4

CDR3aa: CASSPWDRTYEQYF
CDR3nt: TGTGCCAGCAGCCCTTGGGACAGAACCTACGAGCAGTACTTC
j_gene: TRBJ2-7
abundance: NA
d_gene: TRBD1
v_gene: TRBV3-1

CDR3aa: CASSSGLTGASEAFF
CDR3nt: TGTGCCAGCAGTTCCGGTCTGACAGGGGCCTCTGAAGCTTTCTTT
j_gene: TRBJ1-1
abundance: NA
d_gene: TRBD1
v_gene: TRBV12-3/TRBV12-4

CDR3aa: CSARGSWDTQYF
CDR3nt: TGCAGTGCTAGAGGGTCGTGGGATACGCAGTATTTT
j_gene: TRBJ2-3
abundance: many
d_gene: NA
v_gene: TRBV20-1

CDR3aa: CSAPGGFSFGGTQYF
CDR3nt: TGCAGTGCTCCCGGGGGCTTCTCCTTTGGTGGGACCCAGTACTTC
j_gene: TRBJ2-5
abundance: few
d_gene: NA
v_gene: TRBV20-1

CDR3aa: CASNREAGNTIYF
CDR3nt: TGTGCCAGCAACAGGGAGGCTGGAAACACCATATATTTT
j_gene: TRBJ1-3
abundance: few
d_gene: NA
v_gene: TRBV12-3/TRBV12-4

CDR3aa: CSAGYQRDRHF
CDR3nt: TGCAGTGCTGGGTACCAAAGGGACAGGCATTTT
j_gene: TRBJ1-5
abundance: NA
d_gene: TRBD1
v_gene: TRBV20-1

CDR3aa: CASSLEVMNTEAFF
CDR3nt: TGTGCCAGCAGTTTGGAGGTGATGAACACTGAAGCTTTCTTT
j_gene: TRBJ1-1
abundance: few
d_gene: NA
v_gene: TRBV12-3/TRBV12-4

CDR3aa: CASTVSTGELFF
CDR3nt: TGTGCCAGCACGGTCTCCACCGGGGAGCTGTTTTTT
j_gene: TRBJ2-2
abundance: few
d_gene: NA
v_gene: TRBV2

CDR3aa: CASSQSSGPQHF
CDR3nt: TGTGCCAGCAGCCAATCTAGTGGGCCCCAGCATTTT
j_gene: TRBJ1-5
abundance: NA
d_gene: NA
v_gene: TRBV3-1

CDR3aa: CASSQDEDEQYF
CDR3nt: TGCGCCAGCAGCCAAGATGAGGACGAGCAGTACTTC
j_gene: TRBJ2-7
abundance: NA
d_gene: NA
v_gene: TRBV4-3